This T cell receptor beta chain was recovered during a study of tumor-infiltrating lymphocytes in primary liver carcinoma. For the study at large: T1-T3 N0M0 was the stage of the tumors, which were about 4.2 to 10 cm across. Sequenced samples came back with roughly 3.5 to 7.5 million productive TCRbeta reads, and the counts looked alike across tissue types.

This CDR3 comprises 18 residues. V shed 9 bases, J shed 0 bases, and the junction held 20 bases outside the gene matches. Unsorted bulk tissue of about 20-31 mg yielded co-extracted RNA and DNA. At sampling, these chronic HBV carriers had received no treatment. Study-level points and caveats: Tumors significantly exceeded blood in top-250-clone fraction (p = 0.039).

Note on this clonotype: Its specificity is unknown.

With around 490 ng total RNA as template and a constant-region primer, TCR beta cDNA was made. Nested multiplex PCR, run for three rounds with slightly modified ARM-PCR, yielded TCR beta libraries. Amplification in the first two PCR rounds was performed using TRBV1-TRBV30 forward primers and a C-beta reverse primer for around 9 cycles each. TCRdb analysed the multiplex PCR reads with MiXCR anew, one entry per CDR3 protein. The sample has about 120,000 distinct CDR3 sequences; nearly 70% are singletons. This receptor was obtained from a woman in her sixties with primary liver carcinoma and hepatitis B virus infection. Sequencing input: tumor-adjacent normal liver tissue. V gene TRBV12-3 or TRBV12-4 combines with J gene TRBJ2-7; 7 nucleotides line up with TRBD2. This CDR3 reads CASGLGDRLAVSSYEQYF. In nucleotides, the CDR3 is TGTGCCAGTGGTTTAGGAGACAGACTAGCAGTCAGCTCCTACGAGCAGTACTTC.